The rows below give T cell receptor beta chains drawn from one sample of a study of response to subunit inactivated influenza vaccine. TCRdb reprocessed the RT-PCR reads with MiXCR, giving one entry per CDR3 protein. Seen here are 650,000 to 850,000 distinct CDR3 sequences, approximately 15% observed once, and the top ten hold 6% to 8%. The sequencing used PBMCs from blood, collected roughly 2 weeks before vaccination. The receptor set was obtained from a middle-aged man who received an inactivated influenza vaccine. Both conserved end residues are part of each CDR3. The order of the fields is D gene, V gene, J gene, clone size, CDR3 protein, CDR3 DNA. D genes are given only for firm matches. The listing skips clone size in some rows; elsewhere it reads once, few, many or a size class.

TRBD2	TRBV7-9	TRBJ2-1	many	CASSFSAGDTEFF	TGTGCCAGCTCTTTCTCAGCGGGAGACACTGAGTTCTTC
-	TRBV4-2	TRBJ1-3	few	CASSQRPAGGQGAFRNTIYF	TGTGCCAGCAGCCAACGACCCGCGGGGGGGCAGGGTGCTTTTAGAAACACCATATATTTT
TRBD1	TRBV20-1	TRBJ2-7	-	CSAHRGGYEQYF	TGCAGTGCCCACAGGGGTGGATACGAGCAGTACTTC
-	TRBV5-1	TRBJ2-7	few	CASSFSRPGRGEQYF	TGCGCCAGCAGCTTCTCCCGACCAGGTCGGGGGGAGCAGTACTTC
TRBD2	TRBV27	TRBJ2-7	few	CASRRPGLAGGSSYEQYF	TGTGCCAGCAGACGCCCGGGACTAGCGGGGGGGAGCTCCTACGAGCAGTACTTC
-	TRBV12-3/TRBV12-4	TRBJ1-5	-	CASSFPGRYDQPQHF	TGTGCCAGCAGTTTCCCGGGACGGTATGATCAGCCCCAGCATTTT
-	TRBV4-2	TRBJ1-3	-	CASSQTRVRSGNTIYF	TGTGCCAGCAGCCAAACTCGGGTTCGTTCTGGAAACACCATATATTTT
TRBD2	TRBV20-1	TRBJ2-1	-	CSARGGAGGIYNEQFF	TGCAGTGCTAGAGGCGGAGCGGGGGGTATCTACAATGAGCAGTTCTTC
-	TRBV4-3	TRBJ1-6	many	CASSQDGSRSPLHF	TGCGCCAGCAGCCAAGACGGGTCTAGGTCACCCCTCCACTTT
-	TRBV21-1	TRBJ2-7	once	CASSKSVASYEQYF	TGTGCCAGCAGCAAAAGTGTCGCCTCCTACGAGCAGTACTTC
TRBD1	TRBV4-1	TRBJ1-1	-	CASSQAGQAGMVF	TGCGCCAGCAGCCAAGCGGGACAGGCCGGTATGGTCTTT
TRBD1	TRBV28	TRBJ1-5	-	CASSLRGISNQPQHF	TGTGCCAGCAGCCTCAGGGGGATTAGCAATCAGCCCCAGCATTTT
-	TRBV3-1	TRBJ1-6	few	CASSQQGDSPLHF	TGTGCCAGCAGCCAACAGGGCGATTCACCCCTCCACTTT
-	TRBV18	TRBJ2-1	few	CASSPQEQGDISSYNEQFF	TGTGCCAGCTCACCTCAAGAACAGGGCGACATTAGCTCCTACAATGAGCAGTTCTTC
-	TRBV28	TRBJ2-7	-	CASRLRPEPRIYEQYF	TGTGCCAGCAGACTCAGACCGGAGCCCAGAATTTACGAGCAGTACTTC
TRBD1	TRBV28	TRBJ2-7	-	CASSSGQGSEQYF	TGTGCCAGCAGTTCGGGACAGGGATCCGAGCAGTACTTC
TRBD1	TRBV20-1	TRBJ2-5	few	CSASGTGAGETQYF	TGCAGTGCTAGTGGGACAGGGGCAGGGGAGACCCAGTACTTC
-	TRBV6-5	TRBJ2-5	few	CASSYEGQQETQYF	TGTGCCAGCAGTTACGAAGGACAGCAAGAGACCCAGTACTTC
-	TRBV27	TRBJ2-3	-	CASPKGPGASTDTQYF	TGTGCCAGTCCCAAAGGCCCCGGGGCCTCAACAGATACGCAGTATTTT
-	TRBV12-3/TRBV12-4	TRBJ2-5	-	CASSLTGRVAETQYF	TGTGCCAGCAGTTTAACAGGGAGGGTCGCGGAGACCCAGTACTTC
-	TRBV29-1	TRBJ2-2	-	CSGYLDGELFF	TGCAGCGGCTACCTGGACGGGGAGCTGTTTTTT